This paragraph covers one T cell receptor (beta chain) sequence. Its antigen is undetermined. This sample was included in a study of blood T cells in healthy people across ages. A J-beta primer mix and a sample-barcoded 5' primer were used in a second PCR of about 6 to 12 cycles. TCRdb fed the 5' RACE reads into MiXCR, producing one record per CDR3 protein. The sample holds about 650,000 distinct CDR3 sequences, 52% seen once. General study results and limits: Researchers deemed the diversity estimates from one million T cells underestimates.

The specimen was blood. This sequence was found in an elderly woman in good health.

The CDR3: CSAKSGLSSYDTQYF. The DNA for the CDR3 is TGCAGTGCCAAATCGGGACTCAGCAGCTACGATACGCAGTATTTT. This sequence joins TRBV20-1 and TRBJ2-3; D is perhaps TRBD2 (6 bases). Trimming stripped 6 bases from V and 6 bases from J, with 22 bases between. The CDR3 has 15 residues. Looked up from germline, CDR1 is DFQATT and CDR2 is SNEGSKA (reference sequence).